Reported below is one T cell receptor beta chain. Trimming stripped 0 bases from V and 4 bases from J, with 14 bases between. CDR1 is SGHRS and CDR2 is YFSETQ in the germline V gene. The CDR3 sequence is 15 residues long. The PCR made use of 60 Vbeta and 13 Jbeta primers. The table came from immunoSEQ multiplex PCR; TCRdb's copy has only in-frame clones and leaves some out. Among approximately 150,000 clones listed, about three fifths were seen once. This entry comes from a study of cytomegalovirus exposure and HLA in healthy donors. Sequenced material: PBMCs. The rearrangement uses TRBV5-1 and TRBJ2-7; weak D call: TRBD2 (5 bases). This clonotype originated in a woman under 40 in good health and CMV-seropositive. In DNA form, the CDR3 reads TGCGCCAGCAGCTTGGCTTTGGGTCTAGCTTACGAGCAGTACTTC. This sequence encodes CASSLALGLAYEQYF. The full variable domain, in which reference TRBV5-1 and TRBJ2-7 provide the parts outside the CDR3, is KAGVTQTPRYLIKTRGQQVTLSCSPISGHRSVSWYQQTPGQGLQFLFEYFSETQRNKGNFPGRFSGRQFSNSRSEMNVSTLELGDSALYLCASSLALGLAYEQYFGPGTRLTVT.